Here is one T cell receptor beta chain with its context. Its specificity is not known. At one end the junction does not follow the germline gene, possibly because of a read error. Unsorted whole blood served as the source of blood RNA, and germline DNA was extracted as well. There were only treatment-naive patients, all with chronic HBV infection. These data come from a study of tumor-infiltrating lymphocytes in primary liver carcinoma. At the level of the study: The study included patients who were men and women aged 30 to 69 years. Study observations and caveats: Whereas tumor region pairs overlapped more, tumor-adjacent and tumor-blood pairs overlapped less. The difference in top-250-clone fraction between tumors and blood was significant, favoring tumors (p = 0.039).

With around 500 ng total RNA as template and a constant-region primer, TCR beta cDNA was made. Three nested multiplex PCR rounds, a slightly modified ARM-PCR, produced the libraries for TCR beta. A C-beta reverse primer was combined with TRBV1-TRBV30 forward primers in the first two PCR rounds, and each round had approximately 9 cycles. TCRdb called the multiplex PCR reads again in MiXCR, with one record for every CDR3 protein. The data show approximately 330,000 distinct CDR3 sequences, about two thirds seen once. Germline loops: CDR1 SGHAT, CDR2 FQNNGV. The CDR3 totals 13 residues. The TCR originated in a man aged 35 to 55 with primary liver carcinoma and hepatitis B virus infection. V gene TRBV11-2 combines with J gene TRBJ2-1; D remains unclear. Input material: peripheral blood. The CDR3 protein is CVSSLGLDDEQFF. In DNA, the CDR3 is TGTGTCAGCAGCTTAGGCCTAGATGATGAGCAGTTCTTC.